The clone carrying this T cell receptor (beta chain) showed up just a few times. The antigen remains unidentified. This sample stems from a study of T cells in Graves' hyperthyroidism and ophthalmopathy. Amplified TCR beta CDR3 regions derived from RNA transcripts. The HTBI primer set served for first-round RT-PCR of the TCR CDR3. TCRdb re-called the multiplex PCR reads with MiXCR, one entry per CDR3 protein. Of 250,000 to 300,000 distinct CDR3 sequences in the sample, approximately 15% were seen once. The hyperthyroidism was newly diagnosed and had lasted under 2 months; the patients were aged 18 to 65. Fresh peripheral blood, 8 to 10 ml, was the source of the PBMCs. Study-wide results and caveats: Most thyroid clonotypes expanded above 0.001 appeared in blood too.

The sample taken for sequencing was blood. The TCR sequence derives from a woman aged 40 to 49 with Graves' hyperthyroidism that later progressed to Graves' ophthalmopathy.

This CDR3 is CASSASSTNEQYF. The CDR3, as DNA: TGCGCCAGCAGTGCCAGCTCCACCAACGAGCAGTACTTC. The chain links TRBV10-2 to TRBJ2-7; no clear D. Germline V CDR1 and CDR2: WSHSY, SAAADI. With 4 bases removed from V and 5 bases from J, the gap between germline ends came to 12 bases. The CDR3 totals 13 residues.